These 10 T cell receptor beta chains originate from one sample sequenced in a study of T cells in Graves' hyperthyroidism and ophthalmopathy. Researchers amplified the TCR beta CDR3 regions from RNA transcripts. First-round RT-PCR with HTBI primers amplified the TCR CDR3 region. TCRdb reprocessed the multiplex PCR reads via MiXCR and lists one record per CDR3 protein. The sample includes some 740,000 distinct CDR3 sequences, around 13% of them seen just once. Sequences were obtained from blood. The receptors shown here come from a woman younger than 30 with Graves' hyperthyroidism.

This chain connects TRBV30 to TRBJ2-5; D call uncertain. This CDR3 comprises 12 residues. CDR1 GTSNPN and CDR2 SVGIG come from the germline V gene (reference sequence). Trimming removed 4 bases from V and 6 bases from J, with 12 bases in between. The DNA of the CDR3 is TGTGCCTGGACGGTGGGTCTCCAGACCCAGTACTTC. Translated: CAWTVGLQTQYF.

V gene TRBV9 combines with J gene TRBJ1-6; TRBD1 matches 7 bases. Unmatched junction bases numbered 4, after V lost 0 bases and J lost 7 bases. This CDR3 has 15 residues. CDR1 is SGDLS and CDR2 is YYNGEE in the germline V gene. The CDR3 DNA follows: TGTGCCAGCAGCGTAGACAGGGGTCGGAATTCACCCCTCCACTTT. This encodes CASSVDRGRNSPLHF.

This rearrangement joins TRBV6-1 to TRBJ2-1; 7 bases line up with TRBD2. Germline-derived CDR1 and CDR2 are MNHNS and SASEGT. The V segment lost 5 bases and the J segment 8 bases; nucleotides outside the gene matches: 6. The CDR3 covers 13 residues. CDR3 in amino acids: CASSPLREYEQFF. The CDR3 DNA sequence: TGTGCCAGCAGTCCGCTGCGGGAGTATGAGCAGTTCTTC.

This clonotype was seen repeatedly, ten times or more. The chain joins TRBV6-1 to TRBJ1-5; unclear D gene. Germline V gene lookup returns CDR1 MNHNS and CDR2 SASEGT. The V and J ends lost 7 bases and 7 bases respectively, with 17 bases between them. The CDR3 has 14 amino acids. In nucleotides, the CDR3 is TGTGCCAGCAATAGGGCCCAACAAAACCAGCCCCAGCATTTT. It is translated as CASNRAQQNQPQHF.

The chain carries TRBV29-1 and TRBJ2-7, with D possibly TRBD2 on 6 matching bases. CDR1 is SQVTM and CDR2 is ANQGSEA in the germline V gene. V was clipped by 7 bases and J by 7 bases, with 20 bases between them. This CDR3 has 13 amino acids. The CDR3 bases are TGCAGCGCAGGACGGGAGAGTTGGGATGAGCAGTACTTC. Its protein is CSAGRESWDEQYF.

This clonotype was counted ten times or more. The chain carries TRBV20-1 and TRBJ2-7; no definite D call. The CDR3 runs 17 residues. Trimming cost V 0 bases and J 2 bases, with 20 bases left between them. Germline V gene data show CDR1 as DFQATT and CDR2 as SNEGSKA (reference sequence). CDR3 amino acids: CSARDQFRPRHTYEQYF. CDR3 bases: TGCAGTGCTAGAGATCAATTTCGTCCGCGCCACACCTACGAGCAGTACTTC.

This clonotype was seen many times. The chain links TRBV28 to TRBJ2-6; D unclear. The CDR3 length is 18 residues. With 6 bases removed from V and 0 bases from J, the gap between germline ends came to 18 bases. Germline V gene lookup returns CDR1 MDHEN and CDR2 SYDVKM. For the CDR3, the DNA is TGTGCCAGCAGGCGGCCCGGGTCCGACTTCTCTGGGGCCAACGTCCTGACTTTC. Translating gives CASRRPGSDFSGANVLTF. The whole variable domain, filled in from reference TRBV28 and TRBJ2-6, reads DVKVTQSSRYLVKRTGEKVFLECVQDMDHENMFWYRQDPGLGLRLIYFSYDVKMKEKGDIPEGYSVSREKKERFSLILESASTNQTSMYLCASRRPGSDFSGANVLTFGAGSRLTVL.

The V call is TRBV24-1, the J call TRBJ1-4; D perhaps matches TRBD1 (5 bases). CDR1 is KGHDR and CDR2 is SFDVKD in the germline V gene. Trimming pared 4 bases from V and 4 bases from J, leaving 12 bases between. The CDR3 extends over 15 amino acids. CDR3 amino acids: CATSDPRQLNEKLFF. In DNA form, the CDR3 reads TGTGCCACCAGTGACCCCCGACAGCTTAATGAAAAACTGTTTTTT.

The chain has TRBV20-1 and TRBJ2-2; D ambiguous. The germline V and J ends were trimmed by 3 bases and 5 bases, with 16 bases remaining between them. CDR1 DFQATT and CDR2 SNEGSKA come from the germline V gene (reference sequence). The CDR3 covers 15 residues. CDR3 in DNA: TGCAGTGCTAGTTCCCCAGGAGTTCTAACCGGGGAGCTGTTTTTT. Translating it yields CSASSPGVLTGELFF.

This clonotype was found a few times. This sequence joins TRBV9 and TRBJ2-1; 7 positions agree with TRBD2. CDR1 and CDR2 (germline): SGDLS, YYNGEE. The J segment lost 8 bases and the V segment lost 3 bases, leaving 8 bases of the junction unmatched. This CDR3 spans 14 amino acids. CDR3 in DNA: TGTGCCAGCAGCGGGCTAGCGGTTAGAGATGAGCAGTTCTTC. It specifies CASSGLAVRDEQFF.